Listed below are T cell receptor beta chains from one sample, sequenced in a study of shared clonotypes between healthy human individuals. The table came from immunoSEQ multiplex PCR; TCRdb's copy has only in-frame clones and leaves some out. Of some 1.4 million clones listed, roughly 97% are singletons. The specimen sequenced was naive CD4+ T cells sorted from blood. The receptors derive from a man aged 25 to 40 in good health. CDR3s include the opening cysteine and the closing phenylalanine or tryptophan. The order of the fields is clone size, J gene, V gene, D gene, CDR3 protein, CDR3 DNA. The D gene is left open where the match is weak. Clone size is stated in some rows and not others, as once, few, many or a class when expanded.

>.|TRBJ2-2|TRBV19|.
CASSIGSGLRITGELFF
TGTGCCAGTAGTATAGGCAGCGGGCTCCGAATCACCGGGGAGCTGTTTTTT
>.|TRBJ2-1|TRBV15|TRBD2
CATSRDSLAGVSGEQFF
TGTGCCACCAGCAGAGACTCGCTAGCGGGAGTCTCCGGTGAGCAGTTCTTC
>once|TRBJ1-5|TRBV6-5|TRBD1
CASSSDRPRPQHF
TGTGCCAGCTCCTCGGACAGGCCCCGGCCCCAGCATTTT
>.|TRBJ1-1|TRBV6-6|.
CASSYILGDTEAFF
TGTGCCAGCAGTTATATCCTCGGGGACACTGAAGCTTTCTTT
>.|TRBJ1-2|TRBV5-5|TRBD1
CASSLWDRVQEGYTF
TGTGCCAGCAGCTTGTGGGACAGGGTACAGGAAGGCTACACCTTC
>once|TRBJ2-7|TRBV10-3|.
CAISESTDWSSYRDPLSSYEQYF
TGTGCCATCAGTGAGTCTACCGATTGGAGCAGTTACAGGGACCCTCTTAGCTCCTACGAGCAGTACTTC
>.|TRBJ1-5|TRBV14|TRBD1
CASSRGGQGRSGQPQHF
TGTGCCAGCAGCCGTGGGGGACAGGGGCGTTCAGGTCAGCCCCAGCATTTT
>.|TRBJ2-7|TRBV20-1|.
CSAREEYEQYF
TGCAGTGCTAGAGAGGAATACGAGCAGTACTTC
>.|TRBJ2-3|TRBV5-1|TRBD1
CASSLAGQGADTQYF
TGCGCCAGCAGCTTGGCAGGACAGGGTGCAGATACGCAGTATTTT
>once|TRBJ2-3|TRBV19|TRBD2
CASSIRAGVTDTQYF
TGTGCCAGTAGTATAAGAGCGGGAGTCACAGATACGCAGTATTTT
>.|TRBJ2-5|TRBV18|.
CASSPYIGQETQYF
TGTGCCAGCTCACCTTATATCGGACAAGAGACCCAGTACTTC
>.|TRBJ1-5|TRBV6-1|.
CASSEGARERQPQHF
TGTGCCAGCAGTGAAGGGGCTAGGGAGAGGCAGCCCCAGCATTTT
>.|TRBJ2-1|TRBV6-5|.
CATGRDSYNEQFF
TGTGCCACAGGCAGGGACTCCTACAATGAGCAGTTCTTC
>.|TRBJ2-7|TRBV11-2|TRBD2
CASSPGLAGGYEQYF
TGTGCCAGCAGCCCGGGACTAGCGGGAGGCTACGAGCAGTACTTC
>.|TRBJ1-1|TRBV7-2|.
CASSPQQNTEAFF
TGTGCCAGCAGTCCACAGCAGAACACTGAAGCTTTCTTT
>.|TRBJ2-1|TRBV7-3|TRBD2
CASSSGSSYNEQFF
TGTGCCAGCAGCAGCGGGAGTTCGTACAATGAGCAGTTCTTC
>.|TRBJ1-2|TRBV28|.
CASRSGTRGGYTF
TGTGCCAGCAGGTCCGGGACCCGGGGGGGCTACACCTTC
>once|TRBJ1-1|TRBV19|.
CASSLFMEGGTEAFF
TGTGCCAGTAGCCTATTTATGGAGGGCGGCACTGAAGCTTTCTTT
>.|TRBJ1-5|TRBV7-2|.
CASSSRGTDQPQHF
TGTGCCAGCAGCTCCCGGGGGACCGATCAGCCCCAGCATTTT
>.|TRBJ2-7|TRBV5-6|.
CASSLVPGGSYEQYF
TGTGCCAGCAGCTTGGTTCCCGGGGGCTCCTACGAGCAGTACTTC
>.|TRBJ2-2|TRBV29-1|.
CSVGPENTGELFF
TGCAGCGTGGGACCAGAGAACACCGGGGAGCTGTTTTTT
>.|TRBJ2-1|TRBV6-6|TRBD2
CASGLAGKDYNEQFF
TGTGCCAGCGGACTAGCGGGGAAAGACTACAATGAGCAGTTCTTC
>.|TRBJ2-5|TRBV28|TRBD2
CASSFSAGDQETQYF
TGTGCCAGCAGTTTCTCAGCGGGGGACCAAGAGACCCAGTACTTC